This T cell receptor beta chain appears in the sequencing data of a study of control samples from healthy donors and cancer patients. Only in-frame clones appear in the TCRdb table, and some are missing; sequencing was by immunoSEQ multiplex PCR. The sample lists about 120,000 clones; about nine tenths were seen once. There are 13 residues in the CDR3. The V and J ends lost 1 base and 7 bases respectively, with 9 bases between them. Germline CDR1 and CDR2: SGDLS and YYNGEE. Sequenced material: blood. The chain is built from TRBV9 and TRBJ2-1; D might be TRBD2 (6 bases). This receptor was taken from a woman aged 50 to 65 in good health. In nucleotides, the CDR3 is TGTGCCAGCAGCGTACCCGGAGGGAATGAGCAGTTCTTC. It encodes CASSVPGGNEQFF.